This is a list of T cell receptor beta chains from one sample in a study of T and B cells in COVID-19 patients. TCRdb analysed the multiplex PCR reads with MiXCR anew, one entry per CDR3 protein. The profile shows more than 20,000 distinct CDR3 sequences, around a third of them singletons. The sample consisted of blood. Receptor source: a human donor who had recovered from COVID-19. The CDR3 runs from the conserved cysteine through the conserved F or W. The D gene is left open where the match is weak. Rows give clone size only sometimes, using once, few, many, or a class for an expanded clone.

size	D	V	J	CDR3	DNA
.	TRBD2	TRBV20-1	TRBJ2-5	CSARDRTSGGNEGTQYF	TGCAGTGCTAGAGATCGAACTAGCGGGGGAAACGAGGGGACCCAGTACTTC
.	TRBD1	TRBV14	TRBJ1-2	CASSPFGTANYGYTF	TGTGCCAGCAGCCCATTTGGGACAGCTAACTATGGCTACACCTTC
few	.	TRBV12-3/TRBV12-4	TRBJ2-7	CASSRVSEQYF	TGTGCCAGCAGCCGGGTCTCCGAGCAGTACTTC
.	.	TRBV12-3/TRBV12-4	TRBJ2-7	CASSPTRAGSGNEQYF	TGTGCCAGCAGTCCCACCCGGGCAGGGTCGGGGAACGAGCAGTACTTC
many	.	TRBV19	TRBJ2-1	CASSIRAREKQFF	TGTGCCAGTAGTATCAGGGCACGGGAAAAGCAGTTCTTC
few	.	TRBV29-1	TRBJ1-1	CSARVGGGTEAFF	TGCAGCGCCCGGGTTGGGGGGGGCACTGAAGCTTTCTTT
few	.	TRBV5-6	TRBJ2-1	CASNHRRTSSYNEQFF	TGTGCCAGCAACCACCGGCGTACAAGCTCCTACAATGAGCAGTTCTTC
.	.	TRBV20-1	TRBJ2-5	CSARGGGRETQYF	TGCAGTGCTAGAGGTGGGGGCCGCGAGACCCAGTACTTC
.	.	TRBV10-3	TRBJ1-3	CAISDTGRSGNTIYF	TGTGCCATCAGCGATACTGGGCGGTCTGGAAACACCATATATTTT
.	.	TRBV18	TRBJ2-7	CASSPRGGHYEQYF	TGTGCCAGCTCACCACGGGGGGGCCATTACGAGCAGTACTTC
.	TRBD1	TRBV18	TRBJ1-3	CASSPQGANTIYF	TGTGCCAGCTCACCCCAGGGGGCTAACACCATATATTTT
.	.	TRBV18	TRBJ2-7	CASSPAGTSYEQYF	TGTGCCAGCTCACCAGCCGGAACCTCCTACGAGCAGTACTTC
medium-sized	.	TRBV6-5	TRBJ1-2	CASSYVGGEYGYTF	TGTGCCAGCAGTTACGTCGGGGGCGAATATGGCTACACCTTC
.	TRBD2	TRBV12-3/TRBV12-4	TRBJ2-2	CASSFPLAGGQNTGELFF	TGTGCCAGCAGTTTCCCCCTAGCGGGAGGGCAGAACACCGGGGAGCTGTTTTTT
.	.	TRBV6-5	TRBJ2-1	CARLRGSSYNEQFF	TGTGCCAGACTACGGGGGAGCTCCTACAATGAGCAGTTCTTC
.	.	TRBV6-6	TRBJ2-5	CASSYGGEETQYF	TGTGCCAGCAGTTACGGGGGAGAAGAGACCCAGTACTTC
.	TRBD2	TRBV6-2/TRBV6-3	TRBJ2-7	CASSTGTSRYEQYF	TGTGCCAGCAGTACCGGGACTAGTCGCTACGAGCAGTACTTC
.	TRBD1	TRBV20-1	TRBJ1-2	CSASELGQGPGYTF	TGCAGTGCTAGCGAACTTGGACAGGGCCCGGGCTACACCTTC
.	TRBD2	TRBV5-1	TRBJ2-7	CASSWTSGAYEQYF	TGCGCCAGCAGCTGGACTAGCGGGGCGTACGAGCAGTACTTC
once	.	TRBV5-5	TRBJ2-1	CASSSDTYNEQFF	TGCGCCAGCAGCTCGGACACTTACAATGAGCAGTTCTTC
medium-sized	.	TRBV29-1	TRBJ2-1	CSVGIYNEQFF	TGCAGCGTTGGGATTTACAATGAGCAGTTCTTC
many	.	TRBV19	TRBJ2-5	CASSIREKETQYF	TGTGCCAGTAGTATTCGGGAGAAAGAGACCCAGTACTTC
.	.	TRBV19	TRBJ1-5	CASSKWGNSNQPQHF	TGTGCCAGTAGTAAGTGGGGAAATAGCAATCAGCCCCAGCATTTT
.	TRBD2	TRBV7-2	TRBJ2-5	CASSYALSGPIETQYF	TGTGCCAGCAGCTACGCACTTAGCGGGCCCATCGAGACCCAGTACTTC
.	.	TRBV7-6	TRBJ1-1	CASSLSGVTEAFF	TGTGCCAGCAGCTTATCAGGGGTGACTGAAGCTTTCTTT
few	.	TRBV6-1	TRBJ1-2	CASRVGGMGYTF	TGTGCCAGCAGGGTTGGGGGGATGGGCTACACCTTC
few	TRBD1	TRBV18	TRBJ1-5	CASSDGTGGNQPQHF	TGTGCCAGCTCAGACGGGACAGGGGGCAATCAGCCCCAGCATTTT
few	TRBD2	TRBV30	TRBJ2-7	CACSGLAGYEQYF	TGTGCCTGTTCTGGACTAGCGGGCTACGAGCAGTACTTC
.	.	TRBV24-1	TRBJ2-2	CATSDLKQNTGELFF	TGTGCCACCAGTGATTTGAAACAGAACACCGGGGAGCTGTTTTTT
.	.	TRBV7-2	TRBJ2-5	CASSLGSNGRQETQYF	TGTGCCAGCAGCTTAGGGTCTAACGGACGACAAGAGACCCAGTACTTC
.	TRBD2	TRBV7-2	TRBJ2-3	CASSLELAGGPDTQYF	TGTGCCAGCAGCTTAGAATTAGCGGGGGGGCCCGATACGCAGTATTTT
.	.	TRBV6-5	TRBJ2-7	CASRADGTGYEQYF	TGTGCCAGCAGGGCTGATGGGACTGGCTACGAGCAGTACTTC
few	TRBD2	TRBV5-4	TRBJ2-7	CASSAGTTIIYEQYF	TGTGCCAGCAGCGCGGGGACTACCATTATCTACGAGCAGTACTTC
.	.	TRBV7-6	TRBJ2-3	CASSLDTGGDTQYF	TGTGCCAGCAGCTTAGACACCGGGGGAGATACGCAGTATTTT
few	TRBD2	TRBV6-2/TRBV6-3	TRBJ2-2	CASTPPYGLAGGPTGELFF	TGTGCCAGCACTCCTCCTTACGGACTAGCGGGGGGGCCCACCGGGGAGCTGTTTTTT
.	.	TRBV4-2	TRBJ2-7	CASSQGVGPLYEQYF	TGTGCCAGCAGCCAAGGAGTGGGACCACTCTACGAGCAGTACTTC
once	.	TRBV24-1	TRBJ1-5	CATSDSSTVPYSNQPQHF	TGTGCCACCAGTGACTCCTCTACCGTCCCATATAGCAATCAGCCCCAGCATTTT
.	.	TRBV14	TRBJ1-4	CASSQRGDYEKLFF	TGTGCCAGCAGCCAACGGGGAGATTATGAAAAACTGTTTTTT
medium-sized	.	TRBV29-1	TRBJ2-1	CSVQGGEQFF	TGCAGCGTCCAAGGAGGGGAGCAGTTCTTC
many	TRBD1	TRBV6-5	TRBJ2-7	CASSPGQGRQYF	TGTGCCAGCAGCCCCGGACAGGGCCGCCAGTACTTC
.	.	TRBV6-2/TRBV6-3	TRBJ2-1	CASSYPLRGSYNEQFF	TGTGCCAGCAGTTACCCCTTACGCGGGTCCTACAATGAGCAGTTCTTC
.	.	TRBV29-1	TRBJ2-6	CSVPRGDTGANVLTF	TGCAGCGTCCCTAGGGGGGACACTGGGGCCAACGTCCTGACTTTC
.	.	TRBV6-4	TRBJ1-4	CASSDSKWPSTEKLFF	TGTGCCAGCAGTGACTCGAAATGGCCCAGTACGGAAAAACTGTTTTTT
few	.	TRBV15	TRBJ1-5	CATSRELGDQPQHF	TGTGCCACCAGCAGAGAACTCGGGGACCAGCCCCAGCATTTT
many	TRBD2	TRBV13	TRBJ2-7	CASSTLSSGRSYEQYF	TGTGCCAGCAGCACCCTCTCTAGCGGGAGGTCGTACGAGCAGTACTTC
medium-sized	.	TRBV29-1	TRBJ2-1	CSVKLSSSYNEQFF	TGCAGCGTTAAGCTCTCGAGCTCCTACAATGAGCAGTTCTTC
.	.	TRBV29-1	TRBJ1-1	CGVSWQMNTEAFF	TGCGGCGTTTCGTGGCAGATGAACACTGAAGCTTTCTTT
.	.	TRBV20-1	TRBJ1-1	CRAKLAEAFF	TGCAGGGCTAAACTGGCTGAAGCTTTCTTT
.	TRBD2	TRBV29-1	TRBJ2-2	CSVHTSGSGAGELFF	TGCAGCGTACACACTAGCGGGAGCGGCGCCGGGGAGCTGTTTTTT
once	.	TRBV28	TRBJ2-1	CASSPPGFVQFF	TGTGCCAGCAGCCCCCCAGGGTTTGTGCAGTTCTTC